This T cell receptor beta chain is drawn from a study of technical replicates of blood from several donors. The germline CDR1 and CDR2 sequences are MDHEN and SYDVKM. The CDR3 spans 11 residues. Unmatched junction bases numbered 2, after V lost 6 bases and J lost 10 bases. Here immunoSEQ multiplex PCR was the method, and the copy in TCRdb shows in-frame clones only, minus some. Of 10,000 to 15,000 clones in the sample, roughly 95% were seen once. The receptor's source is a human donor in good health. Specimen: PBMCs. The rearrangement uses TRBV28 and TRBJ1-3, with 8 nucleotides matching TRBD1. CDR3 in amino acids: CASSGQGTIYF. The CDR3 DNA reads as TGTGCCAGCAGCGGACAGGGAACCATATATTTT.